This T cell receptor beta chain was recorded in a study of PD-1 blockade in classical Hodgkin lymphoma. The study's findings and limits: Similar baseline diversity was found in complete responders and newly diagnosed patients. Excluded were patients who started nivolumab under 1 year after ASCT, a group that had lower diversity. What caused the repertoire differences, perhaps disease activity or prior therapy, remains undefined.

The patients all showed relapse after autologous stem cell transplantation, while their brentuximab vedotin exposure varied. Best outcomes ranged across complete response, partial response and progressive disease. Clones were read by immunoSEQ multiplex PCR, and TCRdb kept only the in-frame ones, dropping some. The sample lists about 40,000 clones, around 71% seen once, with less than 4% in the top ten. About this clone itself: The antigen is unknown.

The CDR3 totals 15 residues. CDR1 is SGHAT and CDR2 is FQNNGV in the germline V gene. V was pared by 0 bases and J by 2 bases, with 9 bases between. The sequence was obtained from a human donor with classical Hodgkin lymphoma. The chain links TRBV11-2 to TRBJ2-3; D ambiguous. The sequences come from peripheral blood mononuclear cells (PBMCs), collected at baseline. The chain's CDR3 is CASSLDLPDTDTQYF. The DNA for the CDR3 is TGTGCCAGCAGCTTAGACCTCCCCGACACAGATACGCAGTATTTT.